This T cell receptor beta chain originates from a study of control samples from healthy donors and cancer patients. Sequencing used immunoSEQ multiplex PCR; TCRdb keeps in-frame clones, though not all of them. The profile shows some 130,000 clones, around 90% of them singletons. Germline CDR1 reads GTSNPN; CDR2 reads SVGIG (reference sequence). V dropped 1 base and J dropped 1; count of bases not matched to a gene: 8. The CDR3 covers 18 residues. The sample was blood. This rearrangement joins TRBV30 to TRBJ2-1, with 12 nucleotides matching TRBD2. This TCR was recovered from a man aged 18 to 30 in good health. CDR3 nucleotides: TGTGCCTGGAGTGGGGGCACCGGGACTAGCGGGTCCTACAATGAGCAGTTCTTC. This sequence encodes CAWSGGTGTSGSYNEQFF.